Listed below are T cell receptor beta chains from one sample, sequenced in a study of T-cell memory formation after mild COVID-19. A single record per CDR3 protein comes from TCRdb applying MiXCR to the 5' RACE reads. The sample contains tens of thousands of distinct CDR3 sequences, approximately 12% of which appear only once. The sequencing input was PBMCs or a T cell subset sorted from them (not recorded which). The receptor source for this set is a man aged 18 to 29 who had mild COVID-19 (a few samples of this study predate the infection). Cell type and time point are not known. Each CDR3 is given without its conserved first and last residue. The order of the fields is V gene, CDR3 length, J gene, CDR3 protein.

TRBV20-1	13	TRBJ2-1	SARVGTSYNNEQF
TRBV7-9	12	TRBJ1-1	ASSDQGANTEAF
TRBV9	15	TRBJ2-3	ASSPRGSGGPTDTQY
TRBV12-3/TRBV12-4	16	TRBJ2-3	ASSPGPLAPLRTDTQY
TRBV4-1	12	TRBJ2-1	ASSQPSASNEQF
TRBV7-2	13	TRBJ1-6	ASSLTPEAGGALH
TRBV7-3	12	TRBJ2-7	ASSLLAGSGEQY
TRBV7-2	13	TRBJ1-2	ASSLDRGRSHGYT
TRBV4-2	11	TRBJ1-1	ASSQSDRAEAF
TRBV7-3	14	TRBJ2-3	ASSPVATAGTDTQY
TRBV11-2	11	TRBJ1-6	ASSLVTDSPLH
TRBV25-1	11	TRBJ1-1	ASSEYLGTEAF
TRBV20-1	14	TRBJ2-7	SARDVLAGMSYEQY
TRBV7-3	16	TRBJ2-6	ASSSSQGSDSGANVLT
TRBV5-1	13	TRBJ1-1	ASSLAGGRDTEAF
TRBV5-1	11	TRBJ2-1	ASSLARFNEQF
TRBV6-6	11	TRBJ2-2	ASSYGYTGELF
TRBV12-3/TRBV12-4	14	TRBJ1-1	ASSSLRGKLNTEAF
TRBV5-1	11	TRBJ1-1	ASSQQGQTEAF
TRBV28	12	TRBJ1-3	ASTRPHSGNTIY
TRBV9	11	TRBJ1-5	ASSVDYTQPQH
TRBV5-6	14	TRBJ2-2	ASSPNLGLDTGELF
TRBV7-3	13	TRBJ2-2	ASSLQGGSTGELF
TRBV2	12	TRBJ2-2	ASSEGKNTGELF
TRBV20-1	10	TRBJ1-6	SARGPYPPLH
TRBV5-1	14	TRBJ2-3	ASSPWTGGAPDTQY
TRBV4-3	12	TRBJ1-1	ASSRQHMNTEAF
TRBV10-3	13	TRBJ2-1	AISESSAGRNEQF
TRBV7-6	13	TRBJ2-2	ASSLMGQTTGELF
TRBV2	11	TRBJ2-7	ASSVSAADEQY
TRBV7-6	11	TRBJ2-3	ASSSRGQPTQY
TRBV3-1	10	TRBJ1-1	ASSPLTGEAF
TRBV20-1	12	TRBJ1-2	SALPGLHFDGYT
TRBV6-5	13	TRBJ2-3	ASGRGGVSTDTQY
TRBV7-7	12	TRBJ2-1	ATRSVTSYNEQF
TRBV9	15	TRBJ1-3	ASSVDGVTIGGNTIY
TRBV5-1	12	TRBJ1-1	ASSFQGANTEAF